Below, 13 T cell receptor beta chains from the same sample are listed, as sequenced in a study of early stage breast cancer tumors. The protocol was immunoSEQ multiplex PCR, while the TCRdb copy is restricted to in-frame clones and leaves out a portion. The data hold tens of thousands of clones, with over 70% observed a single time. Sequenced input: blood. All receptors derive from a person aged 35-49 years with breast cancer.

The table lists this clone with a few counts. V and J are TRBV2 and TRBJ2-5; TRBD1 is a possible D gene (6 bases). The CDR3 runs 14 residues. Trimming took 5 bases from V and 4 from J, leaving 14 bases between them. Germline V CDR1 and CDR2: SNHLY, FYNNEI. For the CDR3, the DNA is TGTGCCAGCAGTCCGGGACATAGGGGAGAGACCCAGTACTTC. Translated: CASSPGHRGETQYF.

The genes are TRBV4-3 and TRBJ2-7; D may be TRBD2 (6 bases). V lost 2 bases, J lost 4 bases, and 15 bases lay in between. In germline, CDR1 is LGHNA, CDR2 YSLEER. CDR3 length: 15 amino acids. The DNA for the CDR3 is TGCGCCAGCAGCCAAACGACGGGAGAGTCTTACGAGCAGTACTTC. Translating it yields CASSQTTGESYEQYF.

This clone has a handful of counts. The conserved closing phenylalanine or tryptophan is absent in this CDR3, likely reflecting a read error. No DNA is shown, since the ends of the CDR3 on it are uncertain; the CDR3 is the one TCRdb lists. V gene TRBV11-2 combines with J gene TRBJ2-7; the table names TRBD2, a call not compared with the DNA. CDR1 is SGHAT and CDR2 is FQNNGV in the germline V gene. With termini counted, the CDR3 has 16 amino acids. The CDR3 reads CASSLHRLAGGPLFSG.

The rearrangement joins TRBV19 to TRBJ1-3, with 7 bases identical to TRBD1. V shed 7 bases, J shed 2 bases, and the junction held 5 bases outside the gene matches. The CDR3 runs to 14 residues. Germline loops: CDR1 LNHDA, CDR2 SQIVND (reference sequence). As DNA, the CDR3 is TGTGCCAGTACAGGGGGAGAGGCTGGAAACACCATATATTTT. Translated, it gives CASTGGEAGNTIYF.

The chain is built from TRBV5-1 and TRBJ1-1; TRBD1 aligns across 7 bases. Per germline, CDR1 SGHRS and CDR2 YFSETQ. After removal of 4 bases from V and 7 bases from J, the junction contained 10 bases not matched to a gene. This CDR3 has 14 residues. CDR3 DNA sequence: TGCGCCAGCAGCGTAAGACAGGGCTTGGGTGAAGCTTTCTTT. The encoded protein is CASSVRQGLGEAFF.

This chain joins TRBV11-3 and TRBJ2-1; tentative D call: TRBD1 (6 bases). The length of the CDR3 is 15 residues. Germline-derived CDR1 and CDR2 are SGHNT and YENEEA. Trimming removed 3 bases at V and 2 bases at J, with 11 bases between. The CDR3 DNA reads TGTGCCAGCAGCTTTAGGGGGAACGCCTACAATGAGCAGTTCTTC. Its translation: CASSFRGNAYNEQFF.

This chain joins TRBV5-1 and TRBJ2-1, with D perhaps assigned TRBD1 or TRBD2 (5 bases each). CDR1 is SGHRS, CDR2 YFSETQ, per germline. V lost 4 bases and J lost 15, with 23 bases in between. The CDR3 totals 14 residues. The CDR3 is CASSGTPTPQVLFF. The CDR3 coding sequence is TGCGCCAGCAGCGGGACGCCTACACCCCAAGTACTGTTCTTC.

This clone was detected only a few times. V usage is TRBV19 and J usage is TRBJ2-3; maybe TRBD2 (7 bases). V was shortened by 3 bases and J by 2 bases, with 30 bases between the two germline ends. CDR1 and CDR2 (germline): LNHDA, SQIVND (reference sequence). CDR3 length equals 21 residues. The DNA for the CDR3 is TGTGCCAGTAGTATGTACCTGAACATGGGGGCGGGAGTGACAGACACAGATACGCAGTATTTT. Amino acids: CASSMYLNMGAGVTDTDTQYF. Supplemented by reference TRBV19 and TRBJ2-3, the full variable domain reads DGGITQSPKYLFRKEGQNVTLSCEQNLNHDAMYWYRQDPGQGLRLIYYSQIVNDFQKGDIAEGYSVSREKKESFPLTVTSAQKNPTAFYLCASSMYLNMGAGVTDTDTQYFGPGTRLTVL.

The chain has TRBV5-5 and TRBJ2-7; perhaps TRBD2 as D (6 bases). Germline V gives CDR1 SGHKS, CDR2 YYEKEE (reference sequence). This CDR3 region has 14 residues. Trimming left V 3 bases short and J 6 bases short, with 16 bases between. CDR3 in amino acids: CASSSIWRGGEQYF. CDR3 nucleotide sequence: TGTGCCAGCAGCTCCATTTGGAGGGGAGGCGAGCAGTACTTC.

The chain carries TRBV30 and TRBJ2-3; a possible D gene is TRBD2 (6 bases). The CDR3 is 15 amino acids. Germline lookup yields CDR1 GTSNPN and CDR2 SVGIG (reference sequence). Trimming took 0 bases from V and 3 from J, leaving 13 bases between them. The DNA of the CDR3 is TGTGCCTGGAGTGTGGAGGGAGGCCAAACAGATACGCAGTATTTT. This codes for CAWSVEGGQTDTQYF.

This chain joins TRBV14 and TRBJ2-2; D gene ambiguous. V was pared by 0 bases and J by 5 bases, with 10 bases between. Per germline, CDR1 SGHDN and CDR2 FVKESK. CDR3 length: 15 amino acids. The CDR3 nucleotides are TGTGCCAGCAGCCAAGAAGGTTGGGGAACCGGGGAGCTGTTTTTT. Amino acids: CASSQEGWGTGELFF.

This chain uses TRBV7-7 with TRBJ1-1; 8 bases agree with TRBD1. This CDR3 region has 14 residues. Germline CDR1 is SSHAT and CDR2 is FNYEAQ (reference sequence). V lost 1 base and J lost 6; bases outside the gene matches: 4. The CDR3 DNA reads as TGTGCCAGCAGCTTAGAAAACAGGGGGTCTGAAGCTTTCTTT. As protein: CASSLENRGSEAFF.

The chain links TRBV9 to TRBJ1-2; TRBD1 might be the D (5 bases). Looked up from germline, CDR1 is SGDLS and CDR2 is YYNGEE. The CDR3 has 15 residues. V was clipped by 3 bases and J by 2 bases, with 14 bases between them. The CDR3 DNA is TGTGCCAGCAGCGAAACGGGGGTCAGAAACTATGGCTACACCTTC. Amino acids: CASSETGVRNYGYTF.